Listed below are T cell receptor beta chains from one sample, sequenced in a study of blood T cell repertoires in COVID-19. Produced via immunoSEQ multiplex PCR; TCRdb's table is partial and in-frame only. The table has 300,000 to 350,000 clones, 88% seen once. The specimen sequenced was PBMCs or T cells enriched from blood (not recorded which). These receptor sequences come from a woman between 25 and 40 years old who had been exposed to COVID-19. The CDR3 runs from the conserved cysteine through the conserved F or W. D genes are given only for firm matches. The listing skips clone size in some rows; elsewhere it reads once, few, many or a size class.

v_gene,j_gene,abundance,d_gene,CDR3aa,CDR3nt
TRBV28,TRBJ2-1,NA,NA,CASSISSGLSNEQFF,TGTGCCAGCAGTATATCCTCCGGACTGTCTAATGAGCAGTTCTTC
TRBV12-3/TRBV12-4,TRBJ2-5,NA,NA,CASSLGLVGSQYF,TGTGCCAGCAGTTTAGGACTAGTGGGGTCCCAGTACTTC
TRBV18,TRBJ2-1,NA,NA,CASSPPRVNFHEQFF,TGTGCCAGCTCACCACCGAGGGTTAATTTCCATGAGCAGTTCTTC
TRBV4-1,TRBJ2-7,once,NA,CASSQGTGLLHEQYF,TGCGCCAGCAGCCAAGGAACAGGGCTTCTCCACGAGCAGTACTTC
TRBV6-5,TRBJ2-2,NA,NA,CASSYSGGWAGELFF,TGTGCCAGCAGTTACTCCGGGGGATGGGCCGGGGAGCTGTTTTTT
TRBV7-2,TRBJ2-7,once,NA,CASSFDRTYEQYF,TGTGCCAGCAGCTTTGACAGGACCTACGAGCAGTACTTC
TRBV5-5,TRBJ1-5,NA,NA,CASSRGVYSNQPQHF,TGTGCCAGCAGCCGCGGGGTCTATAGCAATCAGCCCCAGCATTTT
TRBV4-2,TRBJ2-7,once,NA,CASSLDQGKSYEQYF,TGTGCCAGCAGCCTCGATCAGGGAAAATCCTACGAGCAGTACTTC
TRBV5-4,TRBJ2-3,NA,NA,CASSLEGADTQYF,TGTGCCAGCAGCTTGGAGGGGGCAGATACGCAGTATTTT
TRBV11-1,TRBJ2-2,NA,TRBD2,CASSSFSGKGTGELFF,TGTGCCAGCAGCTCCTTTAGCGGGAAGGGAACCGGGGAGCTGTTTTTT
TRBV5-1,TRBJ1-1,NA,NA,CASSLGTGWGAFF,TGCGCCAGCAGCTTGGGAACAGGGTGGGGAGCTTTCTTT
TRBV5-5,TRBJ1-5,NA,TRBD1,CASSLAGGLNQPQHF,TGTGCCAGCAGCTTGGCAGGGGGACTGAATCAGCCCCAGCATTTT
TRBV9,TRBJ1-1,NA,NA,CASNRVETEAFF,TGTGCCAGCAACAGGGTGGAGACTGAAGCTTTCTTT
TRBV7-2,TRBJ1-5,NA,TRBD1,CASSLAGTGGIKPQHF,TGTGCCAGCAGCTTAGCGGGGACAGGGGGAATCAAGCCCCAGCATTTT
TRBV27,TRBJ1-1,NA,TRBD1,CASRPPGQGNTEAFF,TGTGCCAGCAGGCCACCGGGACAGGGGAACACTGAAGCTTTCTTT
TRBV7-3,TRBJ2-1,NA,TRBD2,CASSLRVGLAGVNNEQFF,TGTGCCAGCAGCTTAAGGGTGGGACTAGCGGGAGTAAACAATGAGCAGTTCTTC
TRBV11-2,TRBJ2-7,NA,TRBD1,CASSYGQGGYEQYF,TGTGCCAGCAGCTACGGACAGGGGGGCTACGAGCAGTACTTC
TRBV6-5,TRBJ1-1,NA,TRBD1,CASSYRTGNTEAFF,TGTGCCAGCAGTTACCGGACAGGGAACACTGAAGCTTTCTTT
TRBV6-1,TRBJ1-5,NA,TRBD1,CASSARTGGVGGNQPQHF,TGTGCCAGCAGTGCTCGGACAGGGGGCGTCGGGGGCAATCAGCCCCAGCATTTT